These T cell receptor beta chains were read from a single sample in a study of T cell repertoires in cytomegalovirus infection. Using its own MiXCR run on the reads, TCRdb lists one record per CDR3 protein. The data show roughly 800,000 distinct CDR3 sequences, under 35% seen once. The antigens these receptors bind are not known. The sequences come from cultured CD8+ T cells from PBMCs, collected from culture after CMV antigen stimulation. The source is a human donor in good health (CMV status not recorded). Some clones in this sample may be carry-over from other donors' samples. Each CDR3 is given with its conserved first and last residue. Fields, in order: clone size, V gene, D gene, J gene, CDR3 protein, CDR3 DNA. A D gene is named only where the DNA matches it firmly. Not all rows give a size; the values are once, few, many and, for expanded clones, a class.

-	TRBV7-6	TRBD2	TRBJ2-5	CASSPPLAAEETQYF	TGTGCCAGCAGCCCACCCCTAGCGGCGGAAGAGACCCAGTACTTC
-	TRBV6-5	-	TRBJ2-1	CASSYLYHNEQFF	TGTGCCAGCAGTTACTTATATCACAATGAGCAGTTCTTC
-	TRBV19	-	TRBJ1-2	CATENFAGYGYTF	TGTGCCACCGAGAACTTCGCTGGCTATGGCTACACCTTC
few	TRBV5-5	-	TRBJ1-1	CASSLTGWSTEAFF	TGTGCCAGCAGCTTGACAGGGTGGTCCACTGAAGCTTTCTTT
-	TRBV29-1	-	TRBJ1-2	CSVHDIYGYTF	TGCAGCGTTCACGATATCTATGGCTACACCTTC
-	TRBV6-6	-	TRBJ2-3	CASSYSPYASTDTQYF	TGTGCCAGCAGTTACTCTCCCTATGCTAGCACAGATACGCAGTATTTT
few	TRBV11-2	TRBD2	TRBJ2-2	CASSLVTSGGLNTGELFF	TGTGCCAGCAGCTTAGTGACTAGCGGGGGCCTGAACACCGGGGAGCTGTTTTTT
-	TRBV29-1	TRBD2	TRBJ2-1	CSPRLADYNEQFF	TGCAGCCCCAGACTAGCGGACTACAATGAGCAGTTCTTC
-	TRBV5-4	TRBD2	TRBJ2-2	CASSHGVAGHTGELFF	TGTGCCAGCAGCCACGGGGTAGCGGGGCACACCGGGGAGCTGTTTTTT
-	TRBV9	TRBD2	TRBJ2-3	CASSVGSGGAKRTDTQYF	TGTGCCAGCAGCGTAGGGAGCGGGGGGGCAAAAAGAACAGATACGCAGTATTTT
-	TRBV19	-	TRBJ2-1	CASSIVPGDEQFF	TGTGCCAGTAGTATAGTTCCGGGGGATGAGCAGTTCTTC
-	TRBV24-1	-	TRBJ2-5	CATKTGETQYF	TGTGCCACCAAGACGGGAGAGACCCAGTACTTC
few	TRBV6-5	TRBD1	TRBJ1-1	CASRIRGGTEAFF	TGTGCCAGCAGGATCAGGGGGGGCACTGAAGCTTTCTTT
few	TRBV12-3/TRBV12-4	-	TRBJ2-2	CASSLRKTGELFF	TGTGCCAGCAGTTTAAGGAAAACCGGGGAGCTGTTTTTT
-	TRBV7-9	-	TRBJ2-3	CASKGRGLRGDTQYF	TGTGCCAGCAAAGGACGGGGGTTGAGGGGAGATACGCAGTATTTT
-	TRBV13	TRBD2	TRBJ2-7	CASSPGLAGLLAHEQYF	TGTGCCAGCAGCCCGGGACTAGCGGGGCTCCTAGCCCACGAGCAGTACTTC
-	TRBV27	-	TRBJ1-6	CASSPRPSSYNSPLHF	TGTGCCAGCAGTCCACGCCCGAGCTCCTATAATTCACCCCTCCACTTT
few	TRBV2	-	TRBJ1-6	CATRGGARGSPLHF	TGTGCCACTAGAGGAGGGGCACGGGGTTCACCCCTCCACTTT
-	TRBV25-1	-	TRBJ1-2	CASSEYRAGPDGYTF	TGTGCCAGCAGTGAATATCGGGCAGGGCCCGATGGCTACACCTTC
many	TRBV10-3	TRBD1	TRBJ1-5	CAISDLGTGGGKDQPQHF	TGTGCCATCAGTGACCTCGGGACAGGGGGCGGGAAGGATCAGCCCCAGCATTTT
-	TRBV27	-	TRBJ2-1	CASSLFGASYNEQFF	TGTGCCAGCAGTTTATTCGGGGCCTCCTACAATGAGCAGTTCTTC
few	TRBV25-1	-	TRBJ2-5	CASSEGARETQYF	TGTGCCAGCAGTGAGGGGGCGAGGGAGACCCAGTACTTC
few	TRBV6-2/TRBV6-3	-	TRBJ2-2	CASGLGGRPLDTGELFF	TGTGCCAGCGGGTTAGGTGGGCGGCCATTGGACACCGGGGAGCTGTTTTTT
few	TRBV7-8	TRBD1	TRBJ1-2	CASSLEGGPIYGYTF	TGTGCCAGCAGCTTAGAAGGGGGCCCCATCTATGGCTACACCTTC
-	TRBV5-6	-	TRBJ2-7	CASSRDASIYEQYF	TGTGCCAGCAGTCGCGATGCCTCCATCTACGAGCAGTACTTC
few	TRBV19	-	TRBJ1-1	CASSATIRGTEAFF	TGTGCCAGTAGCGCAACGATCAGGGGCACTGAAGCTTTCTTT
-	TRBV7-8	TRBD2	TRBJ2-7	CASSPIAGGREQYF	TGTGCCAGCAGCCCTATAGCGGGGGGGCGGGAGCAGTACTTC
-	TRBV12-3/TRBV12-4	-	TRBJ1-2	CASTLGRFSGYTF	TGTGCCAGCACCCTAGGACGGTTTTCTGGCTACACCTTC
few	TRBV6-5	-	TRBJ2-7	CASSYGVSPYEQYF	TGTGCCAGCAGTTATGGGGTATCGCCCTACGAGCAGTACTTC
-	TRBV24-1	TRBD1	TRBJ2-5	CATSPGGLKETQYF	TGTGCCACCAGTCCAGGGGGCTTAAAGGAGACCCAGTACTTC
-	TRBV7-2	-	TRBJ1-6	CASSSTSRSRNSPLHF	TGTGCCAGCAGCTCGACTTCCAGGAGTCGGAATTCACCCCTCCACTTT
-	TRBV12-3/TRBV12-4	-	TRBJ2-2	CASSSPPSRAPNTGELFF	TGTGCCAGCAGTTCACCCCCCTCTCGGGCCCCCAACACCGGGGAGCTGTTTTTT
many	TRBV12-3/TRBV12-4	TRBD1	TRBJ2-5	CASSQVDRGQETQYF	TGTGCCAGCAGTCAAGTGGACAGGGGACAGGAGACCCAGTACTTC
-	TRBV6-2/TRBV6-3	TRBD2	TRBJ2-3	CASSLMRGGTDTQYF	TGTGCCAGCAGTTTAATGCGGGGGGGCACAGATACGCAGTATTTT
many	TRBV12-5	-	TRBJ2-1	CASGLGGRNEQFF	TGTGCTAGTGGTTTGGGGGGAAGGAATGAGCAGTTCTTC
few	TRBV20-1	-	TRBJ2-3	CSASTRDTDTQYF	TGCAGTGCTAGTACCAGGGACACAGATACGCAGTATTTT
-	TRBV6-5	TRBD2	TRBJ2-3	CASSYSGTTTDTQYF	TGTGCCAGCAGTTACTCTGGGACTACCACAGATACGCAGTATTTT
-	TRBV13	TRBD1	TRBJ2-5	CASSPRPGQGLETQYF	TGTGCCAGCAGCCCCCGTCCGGGACAGGGGTTAGAGACCCAGTACTTC
-	TRBV7-9	-	TRBJ1-2	CASSPPGLLYGYTF	TGTGCCAGCAGCCCCCCGGGACTTCTTTATGGCTACACCTTC
-	TRBV7-9	-	TRBJ2-2	CASSTNDYTGLRELFF	TGTGCCAGCAGCACGAACGACTACACGGGGCTAAGGGAGCTGTTTTTT
many	TRBV7-9	-	TRBJ2-1	CASSLARDRNNEQFF	TGTGCCAGCAGCTTAGCCCGGGACCGCAACAATGAGCAGTTCTTC
few	TRBV12-3/TRBV12-4	-	TRBJ2-7	CASTSADYEQYF	TGTGCCAGCACATCGGCAGACTACGAGCAGTACTTC
few	TRBV27	-	TRBJ1-1	CASRAPDGGFMNTEAFF	TGTGCCAGCAGAGCGCCGGACGGCGGGTTCATGAACACTGAAGCTTTCTTT
few	TRBV7-9	-	TRBJ1-4	CASSLDGQLDEKLFF	TGTGCCAGCAGCTTAGATGGGCAGCTGGATGAAAAACTGTTTTTT
few	TRBV2	TRBD2	TRBJ2-3	CASRGTSGGSDTQYF	TGTGCCAGCAGAGGGACTAGCGGGGGCTCAGATACGCAGTATTTT
many	TRBV7-6	-	TRBJ2-3	CASSSFTSTDTQYF	TGTGCCAGCAGCTCTTTCACTAGCACAGATACGCAGTATTTT
-	TRBV27	-	TRBJ1-2	CASSLSSGAYGYTF	TGTGCCAGCAGTTTATCATCAGGGGCCTATGGCTACACCTTC
-	TRBV28	-	TRBJ2-3	CAVLGRDTQYF	TGTGCCGTCCTAGGGAGAGATACGCAGTATTTT
-	TRBV6-5	-	TRBJ1-5	CASSYSSPGGQPQHF	TGTGCCAGCAGTTACTCGTCCCCCGGAGGGCAGCCCCAGCATTTT
-	TRBV27	TRBD1	TRBJ1-5	CASSLTRTGGKEPQHF	TGTGCCAGCAGTCTCACGCGGACAGGGGGGAAAGAGCCCCAGCATTTT
-	TRBV6-5	TRBD2	TRBJ2-1	CASHSGGQDNEQFF	TGTGCTAGCCATAGCGGGGGCCAGGACAATGAGCAGTTCTTC
-	TRBV7-9	TRBD1	TRBJ2-3	CASRPSTGHSTDTQYF	TGTGCCAGCAGACCCTCGACAGGGCATAGCACAGATACGCAGTATTTT
many	TRBV7-4	-	TRBJ2-6	CASSLLQMIRRANVLTF	TGTGCCAGCAGCTTATTACAGATGATTAGACGGGCCAACGTCCTGACTTTC
many	TRBV7-9	-	TRBJ2-7	CASSVGLPSGFFHEQYF	TGTGCCAGCAGCGTGGGACTTCCGTCAGGGTTCTTCCACGAGCAGTACTTC